This T cell receptor beta chain is drawn from a study of OX40 agonist ivuxolimab in advanced cancers. Clones were read by immunoSEQ multiplex PCR, and TCRdb kept only the in-frame ones, dropping some. Of about 58,000 clones in the sample, approximately 89% were seen once. The CDR3 extends over 17 amino acids. The germline V gene has CDR1 KGHSH and CDR2 LQKENI. Trimming removed 1 base at V and 2 bases at J, with 12 bases between. This TCR was sampled from an adult with an advanced solid tumor such as melanoma, head and neck, liver or kidney cancer. The input for sequencing was CD4+ or CD8+ T cells sorted from blood, taken in a trial of the OX40 agonist ivuxolimab. The chain joins TRBV18 to TRBJ2-6; D perhaps matches TRBD1 (5 bases). CDR3 in DNA: TGTGCCAGCTCACCACTCGAGGCAGGGCCTGGGGCCAACGTCCTGACTTTC. It encodes CASSPLEAGPGANVLTF.